The clone carrying this T cell receptor beta chain appeared a few times. The sample comes from a study of PD-1 blockade in classical Hodgkin lymphoma. Turning to the study itself: Each patient was given nivolumab 3 mg/kg through a vein every 2 weeks.

Trimming took off 6 bases at V and 4 bases at J, with 10 bases between the two ends. Germline V gives CDR1 ENHRY, CDR2 SYGVKD. The CDR3 totals 13 residues. TCRdb keeps only in-frame clones here, not all; method: immunoSEQ multiplex PCR. In the table there are about 12,000 clones, around 80% of which are singletons. Relapse after autologous stem cell transplantation occurred in every patient, and brentuximab vedotin exposure varied. Researchers used magnetic negative selection to pull out pure CD4+ T cells from thawed PBMCs. The source was CD4+ T cells from blood, collected at baseline. This TCR came from a human donor with classical Hodgkin lymphoma. The V gene is TRBV10-3, the J gene TRBJ1-3, with unresolved D. The CDR3 DNA sequence: TGTGCCATCAGACCCCCATCGGGAAACACCATATATTTT. Translation gives CAIRPPSGNTIYF.